One T cell receptor beta chain is described in this entry. Its antigen remains unidentified. This entry comes from a study of blood T cells in healthy people across ages. Study-wide results and limits: Reliance upon unsorted PBMCs precluded definitive naive versus antigen-experienced comparison.

The CDR3 totals 13 residues. The V gene lost 0 bases and the J gene lost 6 bases, with 9 bases spanning the gap. CDR1 SGHAT and CDR2 FQNNGV come from the germline V gene. Sample-barcoded 5' priming and a J-beta primer mix drove a second PCR of roughly 7 to 11 cycles. TCRdb re-derived calls from the 5' RACE reads in MiXCR, one entry per CDR3 protein. This table holds about 970,000 distinct CDR3 sequences, roughly 50% found once. The chain links TRBV11-2 to TRBJ2-7; D is ambiguous. The TCR was taken from an older woman in good health. Sequenced material: blood. CDR3 sequence reads: CASSLEVGSEQYF. The CDR3, as DNA: TGTGCCAGCAGCTTAGAGGTGGGAAGCGAGCAGTACTTC.